These 3 T cell receptor beta chains share one sample of origin, sequenced in a study of beta chain features in type 1 diabetes. Study-wide results and limits: Type 1 diabetes patients showed a moderate but significant shortening of TCRB CDR3s in all four CD4+ subsets.

Their recognized antigens are unknown. Expressed TCRB transcripts were sequenced because the entire RNA isolate underwent reverse transcription. Data came from immunoSEQ multiplex PCR; TCRdb stores just in-frame clones and leaves some out. The data contain about 660,000 clones, around 15% of them seen just once; the ten biggest clones take up approximately 0.043%. The sample taken for sequencing was naive CD4+ T cells from blood. The receptors shown here come from a man aged 18 to 30 with type 1 diabetes.

V is TRBV2 and J is TRBJ2-5; 7 bases are a match to TRBD1. Germline CDR1 and CDR2: SNHLY and FYNNEI. This CDR3 region has 14 residues. Trimming removed 4 bases from V and 5 bases from J; junction bases left unmatched: 7. The CDR3 here is CASSGTGRSETQYF. CDR3 in DNA: TGTGCCAGCAGTGGGACAGGTCGTTCGGAGACCCAGTACTTC.

The chain employs TRBV30 and TRBJ1-3; no definite D call. V lost 1 base to trimming and J lost 0 bases, with 10 bases between them. Germline lookup yields CDR1 GTSNPN and CDR2 SVGIG (reference sequence). CDR3 length: 15 residues. The CDR3 sequence is CAWSEGLVSGNTIYF. The CDR3 DNA reads TGTGCCTGGAGTGAAGGACTGGTCTCTGGAAACACCATATATTTT.

Points on this clone: At the DNA level, this CDR3 is encoded by other sequences in the same sample as well. The J gene is TRBJ2-7, the V gene TRBV20-1; D not certain. Germline CDR1 is DFQATT and CDR2 is SNEGSKA (reference sequence). The length of the CDR3 is 11 residues. Trimming shortened V by 0 bases and J by 2 bases, and 2 bases separated the two germline ends. DNA of the CDR3: TGCAGTGCTAGAGACGCCTACGAGCAGTACTTC. Residues: CSARDAYEQYF.